These 27 T cell receptor beta chains were sequenced from one sample in a study of T cell responses to AZD1222 COVID-19 vaccine. The table came from immunoSEQ multiplex PCR; TCRdb's copy has only in-frame clones and leaves some out. The sample lists approximately 190,000 clones; 93% were seen once. The sequencing here drew on peripheral blood, taken 28 days after the second AZD1222 dose. The receptors originated from an adult who received the AZD1222 COVID-19 vaccine.

The J gene is TRBJ1-1, the V gene TRBV6-5; 9 bases line up with TRBD1. The CDR3 runs 14 residues. V trimming: 10 bases; J trimming: 1 base; junction bases outside the gene matches: 7. Germline V gene data show CDR1 as MNHEY and CDR2 as SVGAGI. In nucleotides, the CDR3 is TGTGCCACCCTTCTACAGGGGGCGAACACTGAAGCTTTCTTT. This encodes CATLLQGANTEAFF.

The chain employs TRBV30 and TRBJ1-2, with 11 positions matching TRBD1. With 4 bases clipped from V and 3 bases from J, the junction kept 4 bases outside the gene matches. The CDR3 spans 14 residues. Germline V gene sequence: CDR1 GTSNPN, CDR2 SVGIG (reference sequence). CDR3 nucleotide sequence: TGTGCCTGGAATATGGGACAGGGGGACTATGGCTACACCTTC. This sequence encodes CAWNMGQGDYGYTF. Full variable domain (outside the CDR3, taken from reference TRBV30 and TRBJ1-2): SQTIHQWPATLVQPVGSPLSLECTVEGTSNPNLYWYRQAAGRGLQLLFYSVGIGQISSEVPQNLSASRPQDRQFILSSKKLLLSDSGFYLCAWNMGQGDYGYTFGSGTRLTVV.

The chain recombines TRBV6-5 with TRBJ1-5; no definite D call. Trimming shortened V by 7 bases and J by 2 bases, and 12 bases separated the two germline ends. Germline CDR1 and CDR2: MNHEY and SVGAGI. The CDR3 length is 14 residues. CDR3 protein: CASIGGTGNQPQHF. CDR3 in DNA: TGTGCCAGCATCGGCGGAACCGGCAATCAGCCCCAGCATTTT.

The rearrangement uses TRBV12-3 or TRBV12-4 and TRBJ1-2, with D unclear. The CDR3 length is 12 residues. V lost 0 bases to trimming and J lost 4 bases, with 3 bases between them. CDR3 amino acids: CASSLATYGYTF. In nucleotides, the CDR3 is TGTGCCAGCAGTTTAGCTACCTATGGCTACACCTTC.

This clone was recorded only once. V and J are TRBV27 and TRBJ1-4, with a tentative D call TRBD1 (5 bases). V was shortened by 3 bases and J by 7 bases, with 12 bases between the two germline ends. In germline, CDR1 is MNHEY, CDR2 SMNVEV (reference sequence). This CDR3 has 14 amino acids. CDR3: CASSFGAWREKLFF. CDR3 DNA: TGTGCCAGCAGTTTCGGGGCGTGGCGTGAAAAACTGTTTTTT.

The chain combines TRBV12-3 or TRBV12-4 with TRBJ1-6, with no clear D. Trimming took off 3 bases at V and 10 bases at J, with 10 bases between the two ends. The CDR3 has 13 amino acids. The DNA of the CDR3 is TGTGCCAGCAGTTTCCCAGGCGAGTCACCCCTCCACTTT. This encodes CASSFPGESPLHF.

The chain links TRBV29-1 to TRBJ1-2; the D is unclear. The length of the CDR3 is 14 residues. Trimming took off 6 bases at V and 7 bases at J, with 21 bases between the two ends. Germline CDR1 and CDR2: SQVTM and ANQGSEA. The chain's CDR3 is CSVAGDGVVGGYTF. Here the CDR3 DNA reads TGCAGCGTCGCCGGGGATGGGGTGGTTGGTGGCTACACCTTC.

The chain recombines TRBV6-5 with TRBJ1-2; 10 bases fit TRBD1. Trimming took 2 bases from V and 10 from J; bases not matched to a gene: 4. The CDR3 extends over 13 amino acids. Germline V gene lookup returns CDR1 MNHEY and CDR2 SVGAGI. CDR3 sequence reads: CASSYGTGVAYTF. Here the CDR3 DNA reads TGTGCCAGCAGTTACGGGACAGGGGTTGCCTACACCTTC.

The rearrangement uses TRBV18 and TRBJ2-1; D is perhaps TRBD1 (5 bases). This CDR3 has 13 amino acids. CDR1 KGHSH and CDR2 LQKENI come from the germline V gene. V shed 6 bases and J shed 4 bases, with 10 bases lying between them. CDR3 sequence (DNA): TGTGCCAGCTCGAAAGACAGTTACAATGAGCAGTTCTTC. Translated, it gives CASSKDSYNEQFF.

The V and J genes are TRBV6-6 and TRBJ1-5, with 7 positions matching TRBD1. Trimming cost V 6 bases and J 3 bases; bases outside gene matches: 8. Germline CDR1 and CDR2: MNHNY and SVGAGI (reference sequence). The CDR3 length is 15 residues. Here the CDR3 reads CASRHPGTDNQPQHF. In DNA, the CDR3 is TGTGCCAGCAGACACCCAGGGACAGACAATCAGCCCCAGCATTTT.

This clone has only one observation. In DNA, the CDR3 is TGTGCCAGCAGAGCAGGGGGCACAAACACCATATATTTT. This sequence encodes CASRAGGTNTIYF. The chain combines TRBV2 with TRBJ1-3; 8 bases are shared with TRBD1. CDR3 length equals 13 residues. Trimming took 6 bases from V and 6 from J; bases not matched to a gene: 4. CDR1 SNHLY and CDR2 FYNNEI come from the germline V gene.

This clone was counted once. J is TRBJ1-1 and V is TRBV5-1; no clear D. The V end was cut by 0 bases, the J end by 8 bases, with 8 bases between. Germline V gene lookup returns CDR1 SGHRS and CDR2 YFSETQ. The CDR3 is made up of 12 amino acids. The CDR3 nucleotides read TGCGCCAGCAGCTTGGCCGGGAGGGAAGCTTTCTTT. It is translated as CASSLAGREAFF.

The genes are TRBV2 and TRBJ1-1, with a possible D match to TRBD1 (6 bases). V shed 9 bases and J shed 5 bases, with 22 bases lying between them. CDR1 and CDR2 (germline): SNHLY, FYNNEI. CDR3 length equals 15 residues. CDR3 residues: CARQNGTGRRTEAFF. The CDR3, as DNA: TGTGCCAGACAAAACGGTACAGGGCGAAGGACTGAAGCTTTCTTT. Full variable domain (missing parts from reference TRBV2 and TRBJ1-1): EPEVTQTPSHQVTQMGQEVILRCVPISNHLYFYWYRQILGQKVEFLVSFYNNEISEKSEIFDDQFSVERPDGSNFTLKIRSTKLEDSAMYFCARQNGTGRRTEAFFGQGTRLTVV.

This chain connects TRBV9 to TRBJ1-5; no reliable D call. This CDR3 is 15 amino acids long. Germline loops: CDR1 SGDLS, CDR2 YYNGEE. Trimming took 0 bases from V and 0 from J, leaving 7 bases between them. CDR3 nucleotide sequence: TGTGCCAGCAGCGTAGGGCGGGGTAGCAATCAGCCCCAGCATTTT. Residues: CASSVGRGSNQPQHF.

The chain has TRBV13 and TRBJ1-3, with 7 bases fitting TRBD1. The V gene's germline CDR1 is PRHDT and CDR2 FYEKMQ (reference sequence). J gave up 3 bases and V 2 bases, and 7 bases lay outside the gene matches. The CDR3 totals 16 residues. The chain's CDR3 is CASSLIGGDSGNTIYF. The CDR3 bases are TGTGCCAGCAGCTTAATTGGGGGGGACAGTGGAAACACCATATATTTT. The entire variable domain, with the rest obtained from reference TRBV13 and TRBJ1-3, is as follows: AAGVIQSPRHLIKEKRETATLKCYPIPRHDTVYWYQQGPGQDPQFLISFYEKMQSDKGSIPDRFSAQQFSDYHSELNMSSLELGDSALYFCASSLIGGDSGNTIYFGEGSWLTVV.

The chain couples TRBV28 to TRBJ1-1, with D hard to call. Germline CDR1 MDHEN, CDR2 SYDVKM. The CDR3 runs to 10 residues. The V and J ends lost 7 bases and 11 bases respectively, with 11 bases between them. The CDR3 region is CASTRKDAFF. CDR3 in DNA: TGTGCCAGCACCCGCAAGGATGCTTTCTTT.

The chain employs TRBV7-2 and TRBJ2-2; perhaps TRBD2 as D (6 bases). The V gene lost 7 bases and the J gene lost 4 bases, with 19 bases spanning the gap. CDR3 length: 16 amino acids. Germline values: CDR1 SGHTA, CDR2 FQGNSA. The CDR3 DNA reads as TGTGCCAGCAACTTGAAGGGGCTAGCGAGCACCGGGGAGCTGTTTTTT. This gives the protein CASNLKGLASTGELFF. Using reference TRBV7-2 and TRBJ2-2 for the parts outside the CDR3, the full variable domain is GAGVSQSPSNKVTEKGKDVELRCDPISGHTALYWYRQSLGQGLEFLIYFQGNSAPDKSGLPSDRFSAERTGGSVSTLTIQRTQQEDSAVYLCASNLKGLASTGELFFGEGSRLTVL.

V and J are TRBV5-1 and TRBJ2-3; TRBD2 matches 8 bases. Germline V gene data show CDR1 as SGHRS and CDR2 as YFSETQ. The CDR3 is 13 amino acids. V was pared by 8 bases and J by 3 bases, with 5 bases of the junction left unmatched. The CDR3 nucleotides read TGCGCCAGTAGCGGGGTGTCGACAGATACGCAGTATTTT. Its translation: CASSGVSTDTQYF.

The chain has TRBV12-5 and TRBJ1-6; D unresolved. Germline V gene sequence: CDR1 LGHNT, CDR2 FRNRAP. This CDR3 contains 17 residues. The V end was cut by 2 bases, the J end by 0 bases, with 11 bases between. In nucleotides, the CDR3 is TGTGCTAGTGGTTTGAACACGGCTAGCTCCTATAATTCACCCCTCCACTTT. Protein product: CASGLNTASSYNSPLHF.

This chain connects TRBV5-4 to TRBJ2-2, with 12 bases matching TRBD2. CDR3 length equals 17 residues. Trimming removed 4 bases from V and 4 bases from J; junction bases left unmatched: 8. Germline CDR1 and CDR2: SGHNT and YYREEE (reference sequence). The CDR3 sequence: CASSRASGGAGTGELFF. Written as DNA, the CDR3 is TGTGCCAGCAGCAGGGCTAGCGGGGGGGCAGGCACCGGGGAGCTGTTTTTT.

CDR3: CASSFTLYEQYF. The CDR3 nucleotides read TGTGCCAGCAGCTTCACACTGTACGAGCAGTACTTC. The chain is built from TRBV11-2 and TRBJ2-7; no definite D call. The germline V gene has CDR1 SGHAT and CDR2 FQNNGV. The CDR3 length is 12 residues. Trimming took 3 bases from V and 4 from J, leaving 7 bases between them.

V is TRBV5-5 and J is TRBJ1-1; 8 bases are shared with TRBD1. The germline V gene has CDR1 SGHKS and CDR2 YYEKEE (reference sequence). J was trimmed by 6 bases and V by 4 bases; bases with no gene match: 5. This CDR3 has 13 residues. The CDR3 DNA is TGTGCCAGCAGCCGGACAGGGAGGCCTGAAGCTTTCTTT. It codes for CASSRTGRPEAFF.

The V and J genes are TRBV4-2 and TRBJ1-1, with a tentative D call TRBD1 (6 bases). CDR3 size: 15 residues. CDR1 and CDR2 (germline): LGHNA, YNFKEQ. The germline V and J ends were trimmed by 3 bases and 1 base, with 12 bases remaining between them. The CDR3 is CASSHPDRPNTEAFF. The CDR3 DNA sequence: TGTGCCAGCAGCCACCCAGACAGGCCGAACACTGAAGCTTTCTTT.

This chain connects TRBV5-1 to TRBJ1-5; D ambiguous. Looked up from germline, CDR1 is SGHRS and CDR2 is YFSETQ. The CDR3 consists of 15 residues. V lost 0 bases to trimming and J lost 0 bases, with 7 bases between them. The DNA for the CDR3 is TGCGCCAGCAGCTTGGATAGTAATAGCAATCAGCCCCAGCATTTT. This translates into CASSLDSNSNQPQHF.

The gene calls are TRBV5-1 and TRBJ1-2; D uncertain. Looked up from germline, CDR1 is SGHRS and CDR2 is YFSETQ. Trimming took off 5 bases at V and 8 bases at J, with 16 bases between the two ends. CDR3 size: 13 residues. The CDR3 nucleotides are TGCGCCAGCAGACCAGTCCAGGATGGCGGCTACACCTTC. This gives the protein CASRPVQDGGYTF. Based on the CDR3 plus reference TRBV5-1 and TRBJ1-2, the full variable domain is KAGVTQTPRYLIKTRGQQVTLSCSPISGHRSVSWYQQTPGQGLQFLFEYFSETQRNKGNFPGRFSGRQFSNSRSEMNVSTLELGDSALYLCASRPVQDGGYTFGSGTRLTVV.

The chain uses TRBV11-2 and TRBJ2-5; 7 bases line up with TRBD1. Germline V gives CDR1 SGHAT, CDR2 FQNNGV. J was trimmed by 5 bases and V by 5 bases; bases with no gene match: 11. The CDR3 has 15 amino acids. The CDR3 spells CASSPRGPSGETQYF. As DNA, the CDR3 is TGTGCCAGCAGCCCAAGGGGGCCGAGTGGGGAGACCCAGTACTTC. Drawing the rest from reference TRBV11-2 and TRBJ2-5, the complete variable domain is EAGVAQSPRYKIIEKRQSVAFWCNPISGHATLYWYQQILGQGPKLLIQFQNNGVVDDSQLPKDRFSAERLKGVDSTLKIQPAKLEDSAVYLCASSPRGPSGETQYFGPGTRLLVL.

This chain's CDR3 is CASSTTRTVRTENYGYTF. In DNA, the CDR3 is TGTGCCAGTAGTACTACGCGGACAGTAAGGACCGAAAACTATGGCTACACCTTC. The chain employs TRBV19 and TRBJ1-2, with D possibly TRBD1 on 6 matching bases. CDR3 length: 18 amino acids. Germline CDR1 is LNHDA and CDR2 is SQIVND (reference sequence). Trimming pared 4 bases from V and 2 bases from J, leaving 23 bases between. The full variable domain, completed using reference TRBV19 and TRBJ1-2, is DGGITQSPKYLFRKEGQNVTLSCEQNLNHDAMYWYRQDPGQGLRLIYYSQIVNDFQKGDIAEGYSVSREKKESFPLTVTSAQKNPTAFYLCASSTTRTVRTENYGYTFGSGTRLTVV.